The 28 T cell receptor beta chains below come from one sample, sequenced in a study of cytomegalovirus exposure and HLA in healthy donors. Primers: 60 Vbeta forward and 13 Jbeta reverse. Assay: immunoSEQ multiplex PCR; the TCRdb copy retains only in-frame clones and omits some. The sample contains 200,000 to 250,000 clones, around 89% of which appear only once. The specimen was PBMCs. These receptors were obtained from a woman younger than 30 in good health and CMV-seronegative.

V is TRBV2 and J is TRBJ2-1; D remains unclear. Looked up from germline, CDR1 is SNHLY and CDR2 is FYNNEI. With 8 bases removed from V and 0 bases from J, the gap between germline ends came to 11 bases. This CDR3 has 14 residues. CDR3: CASEDKSSYNEQFF. The CDR3 DNA reads as TGTGCCAGCGAGGATAAAAGCTCCTACAATGAGCAGTTCTTC.

The chain has TRBV4-1 and TRBJ2-1; D is possibly TRBD1 (5 bases). The germline V gene has CDR1 MGHRA and CDR2 YSYEKL. Trimming cost V 0 bases and J 6 bases, with 15 bases left between them. This CDR3 has 16 residues. The CDR3 DNA sequence: TGCGCCAGCAGCCAAGATAGGGGTGGGGTATTCAATGAGCAGTTCTTC. Translation gives CASSQDRGGVFNEQFF.

The gene calls are TRBV6-1 and TRBJ1-5, with a possible D match to TRBD1 (6 bases). V was shortened by 4 bases and J by 0 bases, with 10 bases between the two germline ends. This CDR3 comprises 15 residues. The germline V gene has CDR1 MNHNS and CDR2 SASEGT. The CDR3 DNA is TGTGCCAGCAGTGGAGGGGGATATAGCAATCAGCCCCAGCATTTT. Amino acid sequence: CASSGGGYSNQPQHF.

V usage is TRBV4-1 and J usage is TRBJ1-4; TRBD1 might be the D (5 bases). Per germline, CDR1 MGHRA and CDR2 YSYEKL. The CDR3 contains 15 residues. The V end was cut by 3 bases, the J end by 4 bases, with 12 bases between. In DNA form, the CDR3 reads TGCGCCAGCAGCCAGGACGGGGGGGATAATGAAAAACTGTTTTTT. This translates into CASSQDGGDNEKLFF.

The chain carries TRBV18 and TRBJ2-5, with TRBD1 as a possible D gene (5 bases). V shed 3 bases and J shed 5 bases, with 16 bases lying between them. Germline V CDR1 and CDR2: KGHSH, LQKENI. The CDR3 loop spans 15 amino acids. The CDR3 nucleotides are TGTGCCAGCTCACCGAACATAGGGGCGGTTGAGACCCAGTACTTC. It is translated as CASSPNIGAVETQYF. Full variable domain (outside the CDR3, taken from reference TRBV18 and TRBJ2-5): NAGVMQNPRHLVRRRGQEARLRCSPMKGHSHVYWYRQLPEEGLKFMVYLQKENIIDESGMPKERFSAEFPKEGPSILRIQQVVRGDSAAYFCASSPNIGAVETQYFGPGTRLLVL.

The chain links TRBV5-1 to TRBJ2-5, with D perhaps matching TRBD2 (5 bases). CDR3 length: 15 amino acids. Germline CDR1 SGHRS, CDR2 YFSETQ. The germline V and J ends were trimmed by 0 bases and 5 bases, with 14 bases remaining between them. DNA for the CDR3: TGCGCCAGCAGCTTGGCCCGGGGAGCCACGGAGACCCAGTACTTC. Protein sequence: CASSLARGATETQYF.

The chain links TRBV2 to TRBJ1-1; D gene unclear. Germline CDR1 reads SNHLY; CDR2 reads FYNNEI. The ends were cut back, 6 bases at V and 4 bases at J, with 18 bases in the middle. The CDR3 totals 15 residues. In DNA, the CDR3 is TGTGCCAGCAGCCACCCCGGCGGGTTAGGCACTGAAGCTTTCTTT. Translated: CASSHPGGLGTEAFF.

V usage is TRBV5-6 and J usage is TRBJ1-1, with 8 positions matching TRBD1. CDR3 length: 14 amino acids. Germline lookup yields CDR1 SGHDT and CDR2 YYEEEE. V lost 4 bases, J lost 3 bases, and 5 bases stayed unmatched. The CDR3, as DNA: TGTGCCAGCAGCCTTTGGGACAGGTACACTGAAGCTTTCTTT. Its protein is CASSLWDRYTEAFF.

The gene calls are TRBV19 and TRBJ1-2, with no clear D. V gave up 6 bases and J gave up 1 base, with 9 bases separating them. The CDR3 spans 13 residues. The germline V gene has CDR1 LNHDA and CDR2 SQIVND (reference sequence). This CDR3 reads CASRYRINYGYTF. Here the CDR3 DNA reads TGTGCCAGTAGGTACAGAATTAACTATGGCTACACCTTC. Filled out from reference TRBV19 and TRBJ1-2, the complete variable domain reads DGGITQSPKYLFRKEGQNVTLSCEQNLNHDAMYWYRQDPGQGLRLIYYSQIVNDFQKGDIAEGYSVSREKKESFPLTVTSAQKNPTAFYLCASRYRINYGYTFGSGTRLTVV.

The chain has TRBV7-2 and TRBJ2-1; 14 positions match TRBD2. Per the germline V gene, CDR1 is SGHTA and CDR2 is FQGNSA. The J segment lost 13 bases and the V segment lost 4 bases, leaving 15 bases of the junction unmatched. The CDR3 spans 17 residues. CDR3 in DNA: TGTGCCAGCAGCTCCTCTCAGACTAGCGGGGGGGCCCAGGAACAGTTCTTC. Translated: CASSSSQTSGGAQEQFF. The variable domain in full, with the rest retrieved from reference TRBV7-2 and TRBJ2-1, is GAGVSQSPSNKVTEKGKDVELRCDPISGHTALYWYRQSLGQGLEFLIYFQGNSAPDKSGLPSDRFSAERTGGSVSTLTIQRTQQEDSAVYLCASSSSQTSGGAQEQFFGPGTRLTVL.

The genes are TRBV9 and TRBJ2-2; TRBD1 is a possible D gene (6 bases). The CDR3 is 20 residues long. Germline V lookup: CDR1 SGDLS, CDR2 YYNGEE. V lost 0 bases and J lost 2, with 23 bases in between. CDR3 in amino acids: CASSVDRRSPRDINTGELFF. The CDR3, as DNA: TGTGCCAGCAGCGTAGATCGGAGGTCTCCGAGGGACATTAACACCGGGGAGCTGTTTTTT.

The chain links TRBV27 to TRBJ1-1; D is uncertain. Germline V gives CDR1 MNHEY, CDR2 SMNVEV (reference sequence). The CDR3 is 13 residues long. Between the trimmed V and J ends, which lost 6 bases and 5 bases, there was a span of 13 bases. CDR3 sequence (DNA): TGTGCCAGCAGACGGGGAATTTGGACTGAAGCTTTCTTT. It specifies CASRRGIWTEAFF.

V gene TRBV27 combines with J gene TRBJ2-2, with 8 nucleotides matching TRBD1. The germline V gene encodes CDR1 MNHEY and CDR2 SMNVEV (reference sequence). V lost 2 bases to trimming and J lost 7 bases; unmatched junction nucleotides: 6. The CDR3 runs 15 residues. CDR3 amino acids: CASSLGQGANGELFF. The CDR3 bases are TGTGCCAGCAGTTTAGGGCAGGGGGCTAACGGGGAGCTGTTTTTT.

The chain uses TRBV9 and TRBJ2-1, with 11 bases identical to TRBD2. V was clipped by 2 bases and J by 5 bases; unmatched bases: 9. This CDR3 region has 17 residues. Germline V gene sequence: CDR1 SGDLS, CDR2 YYNGEE. This chain's CDR3 is CASSVSKTSGVDNEQFF. CDR3 DNA: TGTGCCAGCAGCGTTTCCAAGACTAGCGGGGTAGACAATGAGCAGTTCTTC.

The J gene is TRBJ2-1, the V gene TRBV7-6, with 7 nucleotides matching TRBD2. V lost 5 bases to trimming and J lost 8 bases; unmatched junction nucleotides: 3. Germline V gene sequence: CDR1 SGHVS, CDR2 FNYEAQ. This CDR3 is 12 amino acids long. The CDR3 DNA is TGTGCCAGCAGCCCGGGGGGTTATGAGCAGTTCTTC. Protein: CASSPGGYEQFF. The full variable domain, in which reference TRBV7-6 and TRBJ2-1 provide the parts outside the CDR3, is GAGVSQSPRYKVTKRGQDVALRCDPISGHVSLYWYRQALGQGPEFLTYFNYEAQQDKSGLPNDRFSAERPEGSISTLTIQRTEQRDSAMYRCASSPGGYEQFFGPGTRLTVL.

This chain links TRBV5-4 with TRBJ2-5; TRBD2 aligns across 12 bases. V lost 4 bases and J lost 4; bases outside the gene matches: 14. Germline V lookup: CDR1 SGHNT, CDR2 YYREEE (reference sequence). This CDR3 region has 18 residues. In DNA, the CDR3 is TGTGCCAGCAGCCTCCAGATGGCCCTAGCGGGGGGGCGAGAGACCCAGTACTTC. It translates to CASSLQMALAGGRETQYF.

This chain links TRBV10-2 with TRBJ2-1, with 9 bases identical to TRBD2. This CDR3 has 13 residues. Trimming removed 6 bases from V and 4 bases from J; junction bases left unmatched: 1. Per germline, CDR1 WSHSY and CDR2 SAAADI. CDR3 sequence (DNA): TGCGCCAGCAGCCTAGCGGGGTACAATGAGCAGTTCTTC. This translates into CASSLAGYNEQFF.

This clone has only a few counts. The rearrangement joins TRBV5-1 to TRBJ2-2, with D possibly TRBD1 on 6 matching bases. The length of the CDR3 is 16 residues. The germline V gene encodes CDR1 SGHRS and CDR2 YFSETQ. Trimming took off 5 bases at V and 6 bases at J, with 20 bases between the two ends. The CDR3 loop is CASRRAGQSTSGELFF. As DNA, the CDR3 is TGCGCCAGCAGAAGGGCCGGACAGAGTACTTCCGGGGAGCTGTTTTTT.

The chain couples TRBV29-1 to TRBJ2-7; D perhaps matches TRBD2 (7 bases). V was cut by 6 bases and J by 5 bases, with 11 bases left in between. Per germline, CDR1 SQVTM and CDR2 ANQGSEA. This CDR3 comprises 11 residues. The CDR3 loop reads CSVGGQNEQYF. The CDR3, as DNA: TGCAGCGTCGGGGGGCAAAACGAGCAGTACTTC.

Here the CDR3 DNA reads TGTGCCAGCAGCTTAGCGGGGCCAGAGACCCAGTACTTC. The encoded protein is CASSLAGPETQYF. The V gene is TRBV7-3, the J gene TRBJ2-5; D might be TRBD2 (6 bases). Trimming removed 2 bases from V and 4 bases from J, with 8 bases in between. The CDR3 is 13 residues long. Per germline, CDR1 SGHTA and CDR2 FQGTGA.

This sequence joins TRBV7-2 and TRBJ1-5, with D hard to call. With 3 bases removed from V and 2 bases from J, the gap between germline ends came to 8 bases. The germline CDR1 and CDR2 sequences are SGHTA and FQGNSA. The CDR3 is 14 residues long. CDR3 protein: CASSLMQGNQPQHF. Written as DNA, the CDR3 is TGTGCCAGCAGCTTGATGCAGGGCAATCAGCCCCAGCATTTT.

The chain carries TRBV7-2 and TRBJ1-1; 7 bases align to TRBD1. Trimming cost V 3 bases and J 11 bases; bases outside gene matches: 6. Germline V gene sequence: CDR1 SGHTA, CDR2 FQGNSA. The CDR3 runs 12 residues. The DNA for the CDR3 is TGTGCCAGCAGCTTCCCGGGACAGCGGGCTTTCTTT. Translated: CASSFPGQRAFF.

J is TRBJ1-1 and V is TRBV5-1; 9 nucleotides match TRBD1. CDR1 and CDR2 from the germline V gene are SGHRS and YFSETQ. Trimming at V came to 4 bases and at J to 0 bases, leaving 4 bases not matched to a gene. This CDR3 comprises 15 residues. The CDR3 DNA reads TGCGCCAGCAGCGGCAGGACAGGGGTGAACACTGAAGCTTTCTTT. This sequence encodes CASSGRTGVNTEAFF.

This sequence joins TRBV5-5 and TRBJ2-7, with TRBD2 identical over 8 bases. With V trimmed by 4 bases and J by 2 bases, 5 bases remained unmatched. This CDR3 is built from 14 residues. Germline-derived CDR1 and CDR2 are SGHKS and YYEKEE (reference sequence). Written as DNA, the CDR3 is TGTGCCAGCAGCCGCGGGAGGAGACCCTACGAGCAGTACTTC. This gives the protein CASSRGRRPYEQYF. Full variable domain (rest looked up from reference TRBV5-5 and TRBJ2-7): DAGVTQSPTHLIKTRGQQVTLRCSPISGHKSVSWYQQVLGQGPQFIFQYYEKEERGRGNFPDRFSARQFPNYSSELNVNALLLGDSALYLCASSRGRRPYEQYFGPGTRLTVT.

The V gene is TRBV2, the J gene TRBJ1-5; TRBD1 aligns across 8 bases. Germline CDR1 SNHLY, CDR2 FYNNEI. Trimming took 6 bases from V and 6 from J; bases not matched to a gene: 13. The CDR3 loop spans 16 amino acids. Here the CDR3 reads CASSQRGQGLGQPQHF. In DNA, the CDR3 is TGTGCCAGCAGCCAACGCGGACAGGGTTTAGGTCAGCCCCAGCATTTT.

The V and J genes are TRBV6-1 and TRBJ2-1; 10 positions match TRBD2. The trim removed 2 bases at V and 6 bases at J, leaving 4 bases unmatched. The V gene's germline CDR1 is MNHNS and CDR2 SASEGT. The CDR3 has 15 amino acids. CDR3 in DNA: TGTGCCAGCAGTGAACGTAGCGGGGGGCTCAATGAGCAGTTCTTC. Its protein is CASSERSGGLNEQFF.

The V and J genes are TRBV29-1 and TRBJ1-2; no definite D call. V shed 0 bases and J shed 0 bases, with 5 bases lying between them. This CDR3 has 13 residues. Germline CDR1 reads SQVTM; CDR2 reads ANQGSEA. The CDR3 here is CSVEEQTNYGYTF. The CDR3 nucleotides are TGCAGCGTTGAAGAGCAGACTAACTATGGCTACACCTTC.

The chain uses TRBV5-6 and TRBJ2-2, with TRBD1 identical over 7 bases. CDR1 and CDR2 from the germline V gene are SGHDT and YYEEEE. CDR3 size: 17 residues. V lost 1 base to trimming and J lost 2 bases; unmatched junction nucleotides: 8. Here the CDR3 reads CASSLLSTGANTGELFF. CDR3 sequence (DNA): TGTGCCAGCAGCTTGTTGTCTACAGGGGCCAACACCGGGGAGCTGTTTTTT.